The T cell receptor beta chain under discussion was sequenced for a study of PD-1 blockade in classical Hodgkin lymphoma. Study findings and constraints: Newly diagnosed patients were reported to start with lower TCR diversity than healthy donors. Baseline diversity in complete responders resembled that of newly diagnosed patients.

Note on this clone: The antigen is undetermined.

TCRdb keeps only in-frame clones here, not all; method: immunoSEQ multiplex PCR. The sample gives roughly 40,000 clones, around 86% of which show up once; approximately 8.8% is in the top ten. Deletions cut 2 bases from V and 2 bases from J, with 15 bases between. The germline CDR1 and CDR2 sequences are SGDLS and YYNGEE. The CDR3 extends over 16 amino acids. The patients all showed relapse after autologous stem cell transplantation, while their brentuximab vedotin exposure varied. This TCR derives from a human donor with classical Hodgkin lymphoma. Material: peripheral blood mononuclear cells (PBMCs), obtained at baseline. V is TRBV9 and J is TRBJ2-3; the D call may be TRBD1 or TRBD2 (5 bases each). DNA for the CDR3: TGTGCCAGCAGCGTTACCTGGGGGTACCTCACAGATACGCAGTATTTT. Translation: CASSVTWGYLTDTQYF.